This entry concerns a single T cell receptor beta chain. Its antigen is not identified. Profiling relied on immunoSEQ multiplex PCR, and the TCRdb table lists in-frame clones only, not all of them. In the table there are approximately 89,000 clones, around 90% of which are singletons. This specimen comes from a study of T cell responses to AZD1222 COVID-19 vaccine. Study results and caveats: There were mostly white British donors and more females than males, and clonal diversity was possibly underestimated.

Sequenced material: peripheral blood, taken on day 0 of MenACWY control vaccination. The TCR originated in an adult in good health.

CDR3 in DNA: TGCGCCAGCAGCCACGTTAGGACTAGCGCAAACCGCCAATACGAGCAGTACTTC. Protein: CASSHVRTSANRQYEQYF. V is TRBV4-1 and J is TRBJ2-7, with TRBD2 identical over 9 bases. The CDR3 loop spans 18 amino acids. The trim removed 3 bases at V and 4 bases at J, leaving 16 bases unmatched. Germline V gives CDR1 MGHRA, CDR2 YSYEKL.